The clone carrying this TCR beta chain was counted a few times. The antigen is unknown. V was shortened by 0 bases and J by 2 bases, with 5 bases between the two germline ends. The germline CDR1 and CDR2 sequences are SGHDN and FVKESK. This CDR3 spans 13 amino acids. TCRdb fed the reads into MiXCR, producing one record per CDR3 protein. The table includes about 450,000 distinct CDR3 sequences, roughly a third detected once. The data were obtained in a study of T cell repertoires in cytomegalovirus infection. Overall study findings and caveats: Cumulative public TCR beta family frequency identified CMV carriers with the relevant HLA. The response measured ex vivo was dominated by TCR beta clonotypes (HLA-C-restricted and CMV-specific).

Sequenced sample: PBMCs. The V call is TRBV14, the J call TRBJ2-7, with D hard to call. This clonotype was sampled from a human donor in good health (CMV status not recorded). Some clones in this sample may be carry-over from other donors' samples. CDR3 amino acids: CASSQDLTYEQYF. DNA of the CDR3: TGTGCCAGCAGCCAAGATCTAACCTACGAGCAGTACTTC.